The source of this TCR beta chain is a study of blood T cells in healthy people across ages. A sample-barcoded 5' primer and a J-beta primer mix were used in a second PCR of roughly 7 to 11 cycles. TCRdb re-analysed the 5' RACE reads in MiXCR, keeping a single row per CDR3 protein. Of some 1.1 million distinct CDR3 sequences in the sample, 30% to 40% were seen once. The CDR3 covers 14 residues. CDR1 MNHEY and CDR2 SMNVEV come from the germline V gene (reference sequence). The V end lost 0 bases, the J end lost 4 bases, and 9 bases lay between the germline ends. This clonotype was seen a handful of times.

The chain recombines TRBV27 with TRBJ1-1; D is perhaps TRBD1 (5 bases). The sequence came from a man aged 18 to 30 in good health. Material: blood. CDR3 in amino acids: CASSLSGLGTEAFF. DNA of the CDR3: TGTGCCAGCAGTTTATCGGGGCTTGGCACTGAAGCTTTCTTT.